This entry describes one T cell receptor (beta chain). The antigen is undetermined. This entry belongs to a study of monozygotic twins with inflammatory bowel disease. TCRdb re-analyzed the 5' RACE reads; it lists each CDR3 protein once, without DNA. The specimen's table records around 400,000 distinct CDR3 sequences. Study-level points and caveats: No distinction between different T cell subtypes was possible.

The CDR3 is 12 residues long. Germline V gene sequence: CDR1 SQVTM, CDR2 ANQGSEA. This rearrangement joins TRBV29-1 to TRBJ1-1; TCRdb outputs TRBD1, but without DNA this stays unchecked. This sequence originates from a human donor with ulcerative colitis or Crohn's disease, or a healthy co-twin of an affected twin (not recorded which). Sequences were obtained from blood. The CDR3 loop is CSVEQGRTEAFF.